The 28 T cell receptor beta chains reported below all come from one sample, sequenced in a study of blood T cell repertoires in COVID-19. The assay was immunoSEQ multiplex PCR, and TCRdb's table has in-frame clones only and misses some. The sample lists 250,000 to 300,000 clones; about nine tenths were seen once. Material for sequencing was peripheral blood. The receptor set was obtained from a woman aged 40 to 50 who had recovered from COVID-19.

V gene TRBV14 combines with J gene TRBJ2-3; D may be TRBD1 (5 bases). The CDR3 is 13 residues long. V was shortened by 4 bases and J by 6 bases, with 11 bases between the two germline ends. CDR1 SGHDN and CDR2 FVKESK come from the germline V gene. The CDR3 loop reads CASSRDSPDTQYF. The CDR3, as DNA: TGTGCCAGCAGCCGTGACAGCCCGGATACGCAGTATTTT.

This chain joins TRBV7-9 and TRBJ2-7; 13 nucleotides align to TRBD2. With 0 bases clipped from V and 5 bases from J, the junction kept 4 bases outside the gene matches. Germline V lookup: CDR1 SEHNR, CDR2 FQNEAQ (reference sequence). The CDR3 sequence is 16 residues long. The CDR3 DNA sequence: TGTGCCAGCAGCTTAGCGCTCGGACTAGCGGGAGACGAGCAGTACTTC. It is translated as CASSLALGLAGDEQYF. The full variable domain, completed using reference TRBV7-9 and TRBJ2-7, is DTGVSQNPRHKITKRGQNVTFRCDPISEHNRLYWYRQTLGQGPEFLTYFQNEAQLEKSRLLSDRFSAERPKGSFSTLEIQRTEQGDSAMYLCASSLALGLAGDEQYFGPGTRLTVT.

This sequence joins TRBV9 and TRBJ2-7, with D possibly being TRBD1 (6 bases). V was pared by 4 bases and J by 4 bases, with 12 bases between. The CDR3 is 13 amino acids. CDR1 is SGDLS, CDR2 YYNGEE, per germline. The DNA of the CDR3 is TGTGCCAGCAGCTCAACACAGGGTTACGAGCAGTACTTC. Protein sequence: CASSSTQGYEQYF. Full variable domain (missing parts from reference TRBV9 and TRBJ2-7): DSGVTQTPKHLITATGQRVTLRCSPRSGDLSVYWYQQSLDQGLQFLIQYYNGEERAKGNILERFSAQQFPDLHSELNLSSLELGDSALYFCASSSTQGYEQYFGPGTRLTVT.

The V and J genes are TRBV30 and TRBJ2-7, with 7 positions matching TRBD2. V gave up 0 bases and J gave up 7 bases; unmatched junction bases: 9. CDR1 and CDR2 (germline): GTSNPN, SVGIG (reference sequence). This CDR3 contains 14 residues. Here the CDR3 DNA reads TGTGCCTGGAGTGTAGCGGGGCCATGGGGGGAGCAGTACTTC. This translates into CAWSVAGPWGEQYF.

CDR3 nucleotides: TGTGCCAACGACGGGAGCCTGAACACTGAAGCTTTCTTT. Translating it yields CANDGSLNTEAFF. V and J are TRBV2 and TRBJ1-1, with D unresolved. The germline V gene has CDR1 SNHLY and CDR2 FYNNEI. The CDR3 sequence is 13 residues long. Trimming left V 10 bases short and J 0 bases short, with 12 bases between.

A single count supports this clone. The V and J genes are TRBV9 and TRBJ2-1; D is ambiguous. Germline CDR1 SGDLS, CDR2 YYNGEE. This CDR3 spans 14 amino acids. Trimming shortened V by 4 bases and J by 0 bases, and 8 bases separated the two germline ends. The CDR3 bases are TGTGCCAGCAGCCCACGGAGCTCCTACAATGAGCAGTTCTTC. Amino acids: CASSPRSSYNEQFF.

This chain links TRBV19 with TRBJ2-3; D possibly corresponds to TRBD1 (6 bases). CDR3 length equals 15 residues. Between the trimmed V and J ends, which lost 4 bases and 4 bases, there was a span of 15 bases. Germline CDR1 LNHDA, CDR2 SQIVND (reference sequence). DNA for the CDR3: TGTGCCAGTAGTAGGACCCCGGACAGATCAGATACGCAGTATTTT. It translates to CASSRTPDRSDTQYF.

This clone was recorded only once. The chain employs TRBV3-1 (or the pseudogene TRBV3-2) and TRBJ2-2, with TRBD2 identical over 9 bases. There are 16 residues in the CDR3. Germline CDR1 reads LGHDT; CDR2 reads YNNKEL (reference sequence). Germline trimming cut 0 bases from V and 5 bases from J; bases unmatched to any gene: 4. This CDR3 is CASSQEPAGGTGELFF. CDR3 nucleotide sequence: TGTGCCAGCAGCCAAGAACCCGCGGGAGGGACCGGGGAGCTGTTTTTT.

The chain couples TRBV19 to TRBJ2-1; 8 positions agree with TRBD1. Looked up from germline, CDR1 is LNHDA and CDR2 is SQIVND (reference sequence). V shed 4 bases, J shed 4 bases, and the junction held 3 bases outside the gene matches. The CDR3 loop spans 14 amino acids. CDR3: CASSRGDRYNEQFF. The CDR3 coding sequence is TGTGCCAGTAGTAGGGGGGACAGGTACAATGAGCAGTTCTTC.

The chain combines TRBV29-1 with TRBJ2-1; 11 nucleotides line up with TRBD2. CDR3 length equals 20 residues. Losses at the gene ends were 1 base for V and 1 base for J; bases not matched to a gene: 15. Germline V lookup: CDR1 SQVTM, CDR2 ANQGSEA. CDR3 coding DNA: TGCAGCGTTGAAGGTCGGGCTAGCGGGAGGTCGGGCTTGTCCTACAATGAGCAGTTCTTC. It codes for CSVEGRASGRSGLSYNEQFF.

With respect to this clone: It may be a read error: a sequence one base away is much more abundant. This chain links TRBV6-4 with TRBJ2-1; TRBD1 matches at 7 bases. The CDR3 sequence is 15 residues long. Germline CDR1 MRHNA, CDR2 SNTAGT. CDR3: CASSGPGQSSNEQFF. The CDR3 bases are TGTGCCAGCAGTGGCCCGGGACAGTCCTCCAATGAGCAGTTCTTC.

With regard to this clone: In the same sample, other DNA sequences code for this CDR3. The CDR3 loop reads CASSRTRNTGELFF. CDR3 sequence (DNA): TGTGCCAGCTCAAGGACACGGAACACCGGGGAGCTGTTTTTT. The chain recombines TRBV18 with TRBJ2-2; D possibly corresponds to TRBD1 (5 bases). Trimming stripped 5 bases from V and 1 base from J, with 8 bases between. The CDR3 extends over 14 amino acids. Germline V gene data show CDR1 as KGHSH and CDR2 as LQKENI.

This clone was observed a handful of times. This chain joins TRBV5-1 and TRBJ2-7, with TRBD2 as a possible D gene (6 bases). The CDR3 consists of 12 residues. Trimming pared 7 bases from V and 6 bases from J, leaving 14 bases between. Germline CDR1 and CDR2: SGHRS and YFSETQ. DNA of the CDR3: TGCGCCAGCGGGCCCGGGACTGCCGAGCAGTACTTC. Translation: CASGPGTAEQYF.

V and J are TRBV5-4 and TRBJ2-2; 11 nucleotides line up with TRBD2. V lost 4 bases to trimming and J lost 5 bases; unmatched junction nucleotides: 10. The CDR3 contains 17 residues. Germline CDR1 reads SGHNT; CDR2 reads YYREEE (reference sequence). In DNA, the CDR3 is TGTGCCAGCAGCGGCCTCCCGGGACTAGCGGCGACCGGGGAGCTGTTTTTT. This gives the protein CASSGLPGLAATGELFF. The full variable domain, its missing parts supplied by reference TRBV5-4 and TRBJ2-2, is ETGVTQSPTHLIKTRGQQVTLRCSSQSGHNTVSWYQQALGQGPQFIFQYYREEENGRGNFPPRFSGLQFPNYSSELNVNALELDDSALYLCASSGLPGLAATGELFFGEGSRLTVL.

The chain carries TRBV28 and TRBJ2-7; 8 nucleotides agree with TRBD1. The CDR3 loop spans 14 amino acids. Germline values: CDR1 MDHEN, CDR2 SYDVKM. V lost 2 bases, J lost 4 bases, and 4 bases stayed unmatched. The chain's CDR3 is CASSLGDRPYEQYF. The CDR3 DNA sequence: TGTGCCAGCAGTTTAGGGGACAGGCCTTACGAGCAGTACTTC. The variable domain in full, completed from reference TRBV28 and TRBJ2-7, reads DVKVTQSSRYLVKRTGEKVFLECVQDMDHENMFWYRQDPGLGLRLIYFSYDVKMKEKGDIPEGYSVSREKKERFSLILESASTNQTSMYLCASSLGDRPYEQYFGPGTRLTVT.

V gene TRBV5-8 combines with J gene TRBJ2-1; D perhaps matches TRBD2 (6 bases). The germline V and J ends were trimmed by 4 bases and 4 bases, with 15 bases remaining between them. Germline lookup yields CDR1 SGHTS and CDR2 YDEGEE. CDR3 length: 15 amino acids. The CDR3 loop is CASSRSGESYNEQFF. CDR3 sequence (DNA): TGTGCCAGCAGCAGGTCGGGGGAGTCGTACAATGAGCAGTTCTTC.

The rearrangement joins TRBV11-3 to TRBJ1-2; D may be TRBD1 (5 bases). The CDR3 sequence is 15 residues long. Germline CDR1 reads SGHNT; CDR2 reads YENEEA. Trimming shortened V by 0 bases and J by 6 bases, and 14 bases separated the two germline ends. The CDR3 DNA reads TGTGCCAGCAGCTTAGATCCAGGGTTTGGGGATGGCTACACCTTC. Translation: CASSLDPGFGDGYTF.

The chain has TRBV11-3 and TRBJ1-1, with D unresolved. Trimming removed 2 bases from V and 6 bases from J, with 7 bases in between. Looked up from germline, CDR1 is SGHNT and CDR2 is YENEEA. The CDR3 has 12 residues. The CDR3 DNA reads as TGTGCCAGCAGCTTAAACTTCGCTGAAGCTTTCTTT. Protein sequence: CASSLNFAEAFF.

The rearrangement joins TRBV5-4 to TRBJ2-7, with TRBD2 matching 7 bases. Trimming removed 4 bases from V and 0 bases from J; junction bases left unmatched: 4. The CDR3 is 14 residues long. In germline, CDR1 is SGHNT, CDR2 YYREEE (reference sequence). In DNA form, the CDR3 reads TGTGCCAGCAGCCCCGGGGGGAGCTCCTACGAGCAGTACTTC. Protein product: CASSPGGSSYEQYF.

The CDR3 here is CASSSRTASAFYNEQFF. The CDR3 nucleotides are TGTGCCAGCAGTTCTAGGACTGCTAGCGCATTCTACAATGAGCAGTTCTTC. The chain links TRBV28 to TRBJ2-1; tentatively, D is TRBD2 (6 bases). The ends were cut back, 4 bases at V and 3 bases at J, with 19 bases in the middle. Germline loops: CDR1 MDHEN, CDR2 SYDVKM. The CDR3 consists of 17 residues.

V gene TRBV28 combines with J gene TRBJ2-1, with unresolved D. The germline V and J ends were trimmed by 3 bases and 8 bases, with 11 bases remaining between them. The CDR3 runs 13 residues. The germline V gene has CDR1 MDHEN and CDR2 SYDVKM. CDR3 coding DNA: TGTGCCAGCAGTTTCAACAACCAGGATGAGCAGTTCTTC. Translated: CASSFNNQDEQFF. The variable domain in full, with the rest retrieved from reference TRBV28 and TRBJ2-1, is DVKVTQSSRYLVKRTGEKVFLECVQDMDHENMFWYRQDPGLGLRLIYFSYDVKMKEKGDIPEGYSVSREKKERFSLILESASTNQTSMYLCASSFNNQDEQFFGPGTRLTVL.

The chain joins TRBV9 to TRBJ2-1; D perhaps matches TRBD2 (6 bases). Germline CDR1 SGDLS, CDR2 YYNGEE. The germline V and J ends were trimmed by 5 bases and 5 bases, with 29 bases remaining between them. The CDR3 extends over 19 amino acids. The CDR3: CASSESMRDQAERDNEQFF. In DNA form, the CDR3 reads TGTGCCAGCAGTGAATCAATGCGGGACCAAGCGGAAAGGGACAATGAGCAGTTCTTC.

The chain is built from TRBV4-1 and TRBJ2-1, with D tentatively TRBD1 (6 bases). In germline, CDR1 is MGHRA, CDR2 YSYEKL. Trimming removed 1 base from V and 3 bases from J, with 16 bases in between. This CDR3 is 17 amino acids long. The CDR3: CASSQVMARGLYNEQFF. CDR3 bases: TGCGCCAGCAGCCAAGTTATGGCCAGGGGTCTCTACAATGAGCAGTTCTTC.

The genes are TRBV19 and TRBJ2-1; D is undetermined. With 7 bases removed from V and 1 base from J, the gap between germline ends came to 17 bases. From germline, CDR1 is LNHDA and CDR2 SQIVND (reference sequence). The CDR3 runs to 16 residues. This chain's CDR3 is CASTLILGASYNEQFF. CDR3 sequence (DNA): TGTGCCAGTACCCTGATCTTGGGCGCGTCCTACAATGAGCAGTTCTTC.

In DNA, the CDR3 is TGTGCCAGCTCACCAAGACTAGCGGACTACACCGGGGAGCTGTTTTTT. This sequence encodes CASSPRLADYTGELFF. The rearrangement uses TRBV18 and TRBJ2-2; 9 positions agree with TRBD2. The CDR3 is made up of 16 amino acids. Germline V CDR1 and CDR2: KGHSH, LQKENI. The V and J ends lost 2 bases and 3 bases, in that order; junction bases with no gene match: 4.

The chain uses TRBV24-1 and TRBJ2-1, with TRBD2 as a possible D gene (7 bases). The CDR3 covers 17 residues. The V and J ends lost 4 bases and 2 bases respectively, with 17 bases between them. Germline V gives CDR1 KGHDR, CDR2 SFDVKD. The CDR3, as DNA: TGTGCCACCAGTGACGGGGGGACACGGGCTACCTACAATGAGCAGTTCTTC. Amino acids: CATSDGGTRATYNEQFF.

This chain connects TRBV6-5 to TRBJ2-1; 8 nucleotides align to TRBD1. CDR1 and CDR2 (germline): MNHEY, SVGAGI. The CDR3 totals 13 residues. J lost 12 bases, V lost 5 bases, and 9 bases had no gene match. CDR3 coding DNA: TGTGCCAGCAGTCGGGACAGGATCGCTGGGCAGTTCTTC. This codes for CASSRDRIAGQFF.

This clone was seen just once. CDR3 region: CASTWDRGQETQYF. The CDR3 bases are TGTGCCAGCACCTGGGACAGGGGGCAAGAGACCCAGTACTTC. The chain combines TRBV2 with TRBJ2-5; the match to TRBD1 covers 11 bases. The V gene's germline CDR1 is SNHLY and CDR2 FYNNEI. This CDR3 comprises 14 residues. V lost 7 bases, J lost 2 bases, and 3 bases stayed unmatched.